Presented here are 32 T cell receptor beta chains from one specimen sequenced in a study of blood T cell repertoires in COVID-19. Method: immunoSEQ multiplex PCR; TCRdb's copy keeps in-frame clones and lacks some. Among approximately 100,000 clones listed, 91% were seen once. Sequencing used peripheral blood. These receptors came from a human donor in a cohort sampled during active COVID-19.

The CDR3 DNA follows: TGTGCCAGCAGTTCAGCGGGCCTTTCCTACGAGCAGTACTTC. It yields the protein CASSSAGLSYEQYF. The rearrangement uses TRBV28 and TRBJ2-7; a weak D match, TRBD2 (6 bases). This CDR3 has 14 residues. Germline CDR1 MDHEN, CDR2 SYDVKM. V was shortened by 4 bases and J by 1 base, with 11 bases between the two germline ends. The full variable domain, its missing parts supplied by reference TRBV28 and TRBJ2-7, is DVKVTQSSRYLVKRTGEKVFLECVQDMDHENMFWYRQDPGLGLRLIYFSYDVKMKEKGDIPEGYSVSREKKERFSLILESASTNQTSMYLCASSSAGLSYEQYFGPGTRLTVT.

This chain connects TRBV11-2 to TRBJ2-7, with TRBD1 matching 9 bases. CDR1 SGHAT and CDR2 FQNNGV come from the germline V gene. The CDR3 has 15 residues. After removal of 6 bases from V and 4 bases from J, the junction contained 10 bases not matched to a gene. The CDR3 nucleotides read TGTGCCAGCAGGGCAACGGGACAGGGAGCATACGAGCAGTACTTC. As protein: CASRATGQGAYEQYF. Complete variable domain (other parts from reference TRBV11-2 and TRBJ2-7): EAGVAQSPRYKIIEKRQSVAFWCNPISGHATLYWYQQILGQGPKLLIQFQNNGVVDDSQLPKDRFSAERLKGVDSTLKIQPAKLEDSAVYLCASRATGQGAYEQYFGPGTRLTVT.

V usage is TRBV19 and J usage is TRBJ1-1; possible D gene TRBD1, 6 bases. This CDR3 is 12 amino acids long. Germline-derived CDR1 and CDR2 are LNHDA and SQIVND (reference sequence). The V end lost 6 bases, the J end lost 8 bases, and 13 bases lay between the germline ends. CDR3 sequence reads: CASSGGQQEAFF. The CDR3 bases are TGTGCCAGTAGCGGGGGGCAGCAAGAAGCTTTCTTT.

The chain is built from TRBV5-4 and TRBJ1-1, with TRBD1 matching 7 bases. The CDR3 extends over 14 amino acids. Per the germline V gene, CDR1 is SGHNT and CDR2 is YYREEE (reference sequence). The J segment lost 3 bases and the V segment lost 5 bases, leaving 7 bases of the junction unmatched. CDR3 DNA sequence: TGTGCCAGCAGGTCTGACAGGGTGGACACTGAAGCTTTCTTT. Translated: CASRSDRVDTEAFF. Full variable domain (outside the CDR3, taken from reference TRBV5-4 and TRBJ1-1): ETGVTQSPTHLIKTRGQQVTLRCSSQSGHNTVSWYQQALGQGPQFIFQYYREEENGRGNFPPRFSGLQFPNYSSELNVNALELDDSALYLCASRSDRVDTEAFFGQGTRLTVV.

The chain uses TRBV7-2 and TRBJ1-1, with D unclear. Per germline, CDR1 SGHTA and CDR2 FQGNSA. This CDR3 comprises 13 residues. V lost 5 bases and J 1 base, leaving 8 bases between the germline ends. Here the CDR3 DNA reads TGTGCCAGCAGCCTTAGCCAGAACACTGAAGCTTTCTTT. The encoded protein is CASSLSQNTEAFF.

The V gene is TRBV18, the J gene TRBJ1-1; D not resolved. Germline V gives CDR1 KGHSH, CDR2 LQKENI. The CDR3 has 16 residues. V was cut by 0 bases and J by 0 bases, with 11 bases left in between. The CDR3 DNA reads TGTGCCAGCTCACCACCGTTTGAACAGTTGAACACTGAAGCTTTCTTT. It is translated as CASSPPFEQLNTEAFF. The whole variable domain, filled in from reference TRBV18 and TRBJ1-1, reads NAGVMQNPRHLVRRRGQEARLRCSPMKGHSHVYWYRQLPEEGLKFMVYLQKENIIDESGMPKERFSAEFPKEGPSILRIQQVVRGDSAAYFCASSPPFEQLNTEAFFGQGTRLTVV.

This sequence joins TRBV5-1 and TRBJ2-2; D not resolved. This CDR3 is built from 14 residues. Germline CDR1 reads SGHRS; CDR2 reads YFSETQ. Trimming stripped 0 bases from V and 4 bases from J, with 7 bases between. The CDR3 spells CASSLEFLTGELFF. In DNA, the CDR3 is TGCGCCAGCAGCTTGGAATTCCTCACCGGGGAGCTGTTTTTT.

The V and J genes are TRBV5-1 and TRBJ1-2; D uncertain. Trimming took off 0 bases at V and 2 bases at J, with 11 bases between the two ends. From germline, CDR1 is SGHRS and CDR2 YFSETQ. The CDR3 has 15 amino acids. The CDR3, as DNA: TGCGCCAGCAGCTTGGACCGGAGGGAAAACTATGGCTACACCTTC. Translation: CASSLDRRENYGYTF. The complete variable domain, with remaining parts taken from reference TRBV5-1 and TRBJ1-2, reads KAGVTQTPRYLIKTRGQQVTLSCSPISGHRSVSWYQQTPGQGLQFLFEYFSETQRNKGNFPGRFSGRQFSNSRSEMNVSTLELGDSALYLCASSLDRRENYGYTFGSGTRLTVV.

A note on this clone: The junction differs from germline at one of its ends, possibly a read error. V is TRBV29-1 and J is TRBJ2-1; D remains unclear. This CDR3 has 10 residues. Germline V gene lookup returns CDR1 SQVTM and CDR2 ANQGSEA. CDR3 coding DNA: TGCAGCGTCTCCGACAATGAGCAGTTCTTC. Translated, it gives CSVSDNEQFF.

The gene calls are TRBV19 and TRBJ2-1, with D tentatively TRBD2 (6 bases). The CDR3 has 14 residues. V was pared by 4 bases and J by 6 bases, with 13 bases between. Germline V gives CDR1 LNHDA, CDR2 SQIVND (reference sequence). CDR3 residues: CASSTGGVVNEQFF. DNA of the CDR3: TGTGCCAGTAGTACCGGGGGTGTGGTCAATGAGCAGTTCTTC.

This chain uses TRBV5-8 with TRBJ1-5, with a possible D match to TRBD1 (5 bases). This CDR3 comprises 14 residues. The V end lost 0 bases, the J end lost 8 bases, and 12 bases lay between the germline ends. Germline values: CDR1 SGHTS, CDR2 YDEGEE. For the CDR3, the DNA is TGTGCCAGCAGCTTGGAAGGGGTTTTGGAGCCCCAGCATTTT. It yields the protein CASSLEGVLEPQHF.

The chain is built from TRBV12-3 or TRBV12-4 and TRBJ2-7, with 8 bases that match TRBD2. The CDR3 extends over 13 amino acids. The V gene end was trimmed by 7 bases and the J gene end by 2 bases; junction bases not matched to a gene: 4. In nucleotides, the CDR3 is TGTGCCAGCAACCGGGGGGGGGCCTACGAGCAGTACTTC. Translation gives CASNRGGAYEQYF.

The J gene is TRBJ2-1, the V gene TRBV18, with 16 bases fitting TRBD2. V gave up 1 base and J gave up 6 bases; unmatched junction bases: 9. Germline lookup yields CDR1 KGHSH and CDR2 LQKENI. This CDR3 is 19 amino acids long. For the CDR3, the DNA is TGTGCCAGCTCACCACTTTCGGGACTAGCGGGAGGGCCCGTCAATGAGCAGTTCTTC. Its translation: CASSPLSGLAGGPVNEQFF.

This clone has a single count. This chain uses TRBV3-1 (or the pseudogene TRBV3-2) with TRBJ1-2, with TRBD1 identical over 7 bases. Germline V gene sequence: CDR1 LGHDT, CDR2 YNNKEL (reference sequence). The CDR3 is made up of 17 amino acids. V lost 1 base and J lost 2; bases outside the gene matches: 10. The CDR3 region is CASSQGRQGDGNYGYTF. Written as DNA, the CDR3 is TGTGCCAGCAGCCAAGGACGGCAGGGGGACGGAAACTATGGCTACACCTTC.

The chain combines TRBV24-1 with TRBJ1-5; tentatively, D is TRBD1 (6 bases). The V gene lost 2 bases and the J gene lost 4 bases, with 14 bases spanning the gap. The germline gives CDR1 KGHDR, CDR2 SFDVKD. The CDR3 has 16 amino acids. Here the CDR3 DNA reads TGTGCCACCAGTGATTCCGGGACACCTTTTAATCAGCCCCAGCATTTT. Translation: CATSDSGTPFNQPQHF.

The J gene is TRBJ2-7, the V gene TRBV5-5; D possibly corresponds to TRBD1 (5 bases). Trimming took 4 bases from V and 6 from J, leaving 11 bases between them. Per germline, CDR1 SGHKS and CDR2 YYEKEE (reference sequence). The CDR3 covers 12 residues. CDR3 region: CASSGVGVEQYF. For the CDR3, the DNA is TGTGCCAGCAGCGGCGTAGGGGTCGAGCAGTACTTC.

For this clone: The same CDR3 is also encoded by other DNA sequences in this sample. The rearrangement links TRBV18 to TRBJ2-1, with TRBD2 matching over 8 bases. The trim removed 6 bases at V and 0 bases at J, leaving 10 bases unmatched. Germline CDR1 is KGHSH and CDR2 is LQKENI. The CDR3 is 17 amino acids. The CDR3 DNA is TGTGCCAGCTCCCTAACTAGCGGAGGGGGCTCCTACAATGAGCAGTTCTTC. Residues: CASSLTSGGGSYNEQFF.

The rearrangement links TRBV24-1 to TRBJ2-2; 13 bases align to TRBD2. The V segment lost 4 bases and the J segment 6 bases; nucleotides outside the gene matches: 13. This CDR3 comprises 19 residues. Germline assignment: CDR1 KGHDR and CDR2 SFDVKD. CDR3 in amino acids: CATSETPGLAGSWAGELFF. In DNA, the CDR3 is TGTGCCACCAGTGAGACACCGGGACTAGCGGGATCCTGGGCCGGGGAGCTGTTTTTT.

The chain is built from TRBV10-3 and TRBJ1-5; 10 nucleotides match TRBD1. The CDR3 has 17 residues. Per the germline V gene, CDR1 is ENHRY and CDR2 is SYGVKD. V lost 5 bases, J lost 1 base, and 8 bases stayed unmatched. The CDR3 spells CAISPGQGQLSNQPQHF. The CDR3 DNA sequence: TGTGCCATCAGTCCGGGACAGGGGCAGTTGAGCAATCAGCCCCAGCATTTT.

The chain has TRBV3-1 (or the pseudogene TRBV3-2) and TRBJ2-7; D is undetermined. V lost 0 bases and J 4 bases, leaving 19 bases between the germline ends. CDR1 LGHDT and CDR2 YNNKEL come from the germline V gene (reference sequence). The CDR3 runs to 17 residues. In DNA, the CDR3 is TGTGCCAGCAGCCAAGAAGTCTGGGTACAGTCCCTTTACGAGCAGTACTTC. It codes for CASSQEVWVQSLYEQYF.

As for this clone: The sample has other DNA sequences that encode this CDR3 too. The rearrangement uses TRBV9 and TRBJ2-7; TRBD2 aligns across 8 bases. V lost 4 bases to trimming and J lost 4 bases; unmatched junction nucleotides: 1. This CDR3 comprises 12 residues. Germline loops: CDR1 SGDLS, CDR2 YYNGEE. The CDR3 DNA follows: TGTGCCAGCAGCCCGGGGGGGTACGAGCAGTACTTC. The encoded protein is CASSPGGYEQYF.

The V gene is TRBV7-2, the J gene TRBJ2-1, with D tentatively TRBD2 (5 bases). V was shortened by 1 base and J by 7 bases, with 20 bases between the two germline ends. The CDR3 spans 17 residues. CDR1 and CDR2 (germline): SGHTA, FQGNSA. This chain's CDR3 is CASSLGGSGSTRNEQFF. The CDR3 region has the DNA TGTGCCAGCAGCTTAGGCGGGTCAGGAAGTACACGGAATGAGCAGTTCTTC.

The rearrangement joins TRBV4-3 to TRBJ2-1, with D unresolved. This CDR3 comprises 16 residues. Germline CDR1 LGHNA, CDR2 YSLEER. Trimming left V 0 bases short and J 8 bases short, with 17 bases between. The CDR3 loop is CASSQDPAVQSYEQFF. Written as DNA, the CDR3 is TGCGCCAGCAGCCAAGATCCGGCGGTCCAGAGCTATGAGCAGTTCTTC.

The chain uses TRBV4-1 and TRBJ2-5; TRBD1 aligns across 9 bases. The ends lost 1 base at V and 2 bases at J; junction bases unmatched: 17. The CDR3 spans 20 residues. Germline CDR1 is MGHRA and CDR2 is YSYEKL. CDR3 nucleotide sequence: TGCGCCAGCAGCCAAGGGGGGGGACAGGGCAGCACAATGCTACAAGAGACCCAGTACTTC. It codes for CASSQGGGQGSTMLQETQYF.

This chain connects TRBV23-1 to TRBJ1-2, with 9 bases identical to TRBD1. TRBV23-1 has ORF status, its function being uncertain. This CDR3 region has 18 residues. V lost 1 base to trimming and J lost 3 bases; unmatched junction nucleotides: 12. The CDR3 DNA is TGCGCCAGCAGTCAATTGGCCAAAACGGGACAGGGAGACTATGGCTACACCTTC. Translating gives CASSQLAKTGQGDYGYTF.

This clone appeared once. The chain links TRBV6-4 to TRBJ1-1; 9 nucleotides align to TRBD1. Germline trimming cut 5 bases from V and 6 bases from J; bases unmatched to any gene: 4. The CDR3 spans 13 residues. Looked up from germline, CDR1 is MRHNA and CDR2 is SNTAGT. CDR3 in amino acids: CASSRDRVSEAFF. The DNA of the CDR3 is TGTGCCAGCAGTCGGGACAGGGTCTCTGAAGCTTTCTTT.

CDR3 residues: CASSPPSGAEAFF. The CDR3 DNA reads TGTGCCAGCAGCCCCCCCTCCGGGGCTGAAGCTTTCTTT. The V call is TRBV14, the J call TRBJ1-1, with D unclear. This CDR3 is 13 amino acids long. CDR1 is SGHDN, CDR2 FVKESK, per germline. V lost 4 bases and J 6 bases, leaving 12 bases between the germline ends.

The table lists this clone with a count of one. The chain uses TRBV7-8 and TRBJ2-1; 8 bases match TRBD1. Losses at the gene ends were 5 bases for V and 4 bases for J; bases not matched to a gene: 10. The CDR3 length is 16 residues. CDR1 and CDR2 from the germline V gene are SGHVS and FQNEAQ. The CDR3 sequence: CASSPTSGGIYNEQFF. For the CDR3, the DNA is TGTGCCAGCAGCCCGACTTCAGGGGGCATATACAATGAGCAGTTCTTC.

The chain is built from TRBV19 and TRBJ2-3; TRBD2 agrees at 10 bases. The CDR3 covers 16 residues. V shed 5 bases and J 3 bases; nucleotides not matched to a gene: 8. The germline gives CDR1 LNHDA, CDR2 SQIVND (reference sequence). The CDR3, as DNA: TGTGCCAGTAGTCCAGGACTAGCGGCCCTGACAGATACGCAGTATTTT. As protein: CASSPGLAALTDTQYF.

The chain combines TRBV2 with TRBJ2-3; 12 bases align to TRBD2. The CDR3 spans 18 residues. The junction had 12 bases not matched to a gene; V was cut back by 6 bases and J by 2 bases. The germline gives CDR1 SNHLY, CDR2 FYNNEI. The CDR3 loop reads CASRALAGGLRPTDTQYF. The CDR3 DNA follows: TGTGCCAGCAGAGCACTAGCGGGGGGCCTCCGACCCACAGATACGCAGTATTTT.

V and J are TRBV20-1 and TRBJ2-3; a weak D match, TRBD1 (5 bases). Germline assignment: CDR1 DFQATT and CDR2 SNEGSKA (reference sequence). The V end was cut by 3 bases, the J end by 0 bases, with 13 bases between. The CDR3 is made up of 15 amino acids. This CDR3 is CSASPGRDSTDTQYF. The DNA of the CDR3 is TGCAGTGCTAGTCCCGGCAGGGATAGCACAGATACGCAGTATTTT.

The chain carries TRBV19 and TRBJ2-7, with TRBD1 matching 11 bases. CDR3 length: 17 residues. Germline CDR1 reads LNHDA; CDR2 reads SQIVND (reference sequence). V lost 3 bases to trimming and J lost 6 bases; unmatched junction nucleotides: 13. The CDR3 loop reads CASSIRGDRGTPVEQYF. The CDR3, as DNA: TGTGCCAGTAGTATCCGAGGGGACAGGGGGACTCCCGTCGAGCAGTACTTC.